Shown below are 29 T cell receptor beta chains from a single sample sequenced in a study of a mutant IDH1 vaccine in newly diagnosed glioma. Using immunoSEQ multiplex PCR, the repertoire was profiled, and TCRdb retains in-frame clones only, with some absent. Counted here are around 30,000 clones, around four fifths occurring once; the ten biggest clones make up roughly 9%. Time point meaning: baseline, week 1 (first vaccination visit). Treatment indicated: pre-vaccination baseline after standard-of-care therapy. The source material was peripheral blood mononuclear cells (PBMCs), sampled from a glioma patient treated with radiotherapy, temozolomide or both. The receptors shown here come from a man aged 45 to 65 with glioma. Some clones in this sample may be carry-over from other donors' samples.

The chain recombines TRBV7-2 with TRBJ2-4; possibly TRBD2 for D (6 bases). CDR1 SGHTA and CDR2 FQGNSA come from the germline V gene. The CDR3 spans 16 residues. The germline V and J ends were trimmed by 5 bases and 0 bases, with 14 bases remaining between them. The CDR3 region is CASSVVGGLAKNIQYF. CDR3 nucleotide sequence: TGTGCCAGCAGCGTAGTGGGGGGATTAGCCAAAAACATTCAGTACTTC.

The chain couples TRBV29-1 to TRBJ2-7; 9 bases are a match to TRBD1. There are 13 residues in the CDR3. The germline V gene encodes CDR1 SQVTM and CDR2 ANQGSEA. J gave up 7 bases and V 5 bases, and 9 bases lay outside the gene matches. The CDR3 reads CSVKNRGLGEQYF. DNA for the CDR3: TGCAGCGTTAAAAACAGGGGGCTTGGTGAGCAGTACTTC.

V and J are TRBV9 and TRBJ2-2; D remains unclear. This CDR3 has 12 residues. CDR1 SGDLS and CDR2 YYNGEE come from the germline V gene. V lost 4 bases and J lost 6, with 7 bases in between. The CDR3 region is CASSSRAGELFF. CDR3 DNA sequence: TGTGCCAGCAGCTCCCGGGCCGGGGAGCTGTTTTTT. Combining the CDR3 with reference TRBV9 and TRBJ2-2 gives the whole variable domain DSGVTQTPKHLITATGQRVTLRCSPRSGDLSVYWYQQSLDQGLQFLIQYYNGEERAKGNILERFSAQQFPDLHSELNLSSLELGDSALYFCASSSRAGELFFGEGSRLTVL.

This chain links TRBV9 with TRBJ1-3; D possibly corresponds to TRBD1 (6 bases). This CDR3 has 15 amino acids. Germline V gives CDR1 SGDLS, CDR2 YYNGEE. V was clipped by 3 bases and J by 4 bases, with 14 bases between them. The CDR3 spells CASSGGGGHGNTIYF. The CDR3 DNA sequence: TGTGCCAGCAGCGGGGGCGGGGGCCACGGAAACACCATATATTTT.

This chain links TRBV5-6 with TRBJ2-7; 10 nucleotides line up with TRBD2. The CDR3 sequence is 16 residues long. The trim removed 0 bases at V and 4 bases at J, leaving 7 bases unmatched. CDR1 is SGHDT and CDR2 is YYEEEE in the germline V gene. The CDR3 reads CASSLGLAGVLYEQYF. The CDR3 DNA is TGTGCCAGCAGCTTGGGTCTAGCGGGAGTTTTGTACGAGCAGTACTTC. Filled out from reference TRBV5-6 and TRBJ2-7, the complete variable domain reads DAGVTQSPTHLIKTRGQQVTLRCSPKSGHDTVSWYQQALGQGPQFIFQYYEEEERQRGNFPDRFSGHQFPNYSSELNVNALLLGDSALYLCASSLGLAGVLYEQYFGPGTRLTVT.

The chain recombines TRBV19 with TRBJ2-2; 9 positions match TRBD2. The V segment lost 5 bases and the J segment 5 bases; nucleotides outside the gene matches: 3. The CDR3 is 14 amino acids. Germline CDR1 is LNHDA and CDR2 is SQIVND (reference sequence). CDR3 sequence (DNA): TGTGCCAGTAGTGCCGGACTAGCGACCGGGGAGCTGTTTTTT. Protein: CASSAGLATGELFF.

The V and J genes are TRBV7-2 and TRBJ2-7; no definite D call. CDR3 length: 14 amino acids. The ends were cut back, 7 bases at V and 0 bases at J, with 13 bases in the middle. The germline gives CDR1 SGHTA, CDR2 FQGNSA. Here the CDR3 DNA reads TGTGCCAGCAAGACCCGTCCTAGCTCCTACGAGCAGTACTTC. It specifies CASKTRPSSYEQYF.

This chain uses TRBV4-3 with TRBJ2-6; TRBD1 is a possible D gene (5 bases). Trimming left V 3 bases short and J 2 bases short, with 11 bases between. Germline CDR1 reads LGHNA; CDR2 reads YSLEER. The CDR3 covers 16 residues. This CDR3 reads CASSQSQGTGANVLTF. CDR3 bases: TGCGCCAGCAGCCAGTCCCAGGGAACTGGGGCCAACGTCCTGACTTTC.

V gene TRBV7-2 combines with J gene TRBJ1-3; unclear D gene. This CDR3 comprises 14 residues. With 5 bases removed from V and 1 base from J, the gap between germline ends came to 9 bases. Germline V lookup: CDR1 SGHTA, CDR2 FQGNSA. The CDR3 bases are TGTGCCAGCAGCCGGGTTTTATCTGGAAACACCATATATTTT. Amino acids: CASSRVLSGNTIYF. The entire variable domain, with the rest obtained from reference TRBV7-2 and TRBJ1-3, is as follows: GAGVSQSPSNKVTEKGKDVELRCDPISGHTALYWYRQSLGQGLEFLIYFQGNSAPDKSGLPSDRFSAERTGGSVSTLTIQRTQQEDSAVYLCASSRVLSGNTIYFGEGSWLTVV.

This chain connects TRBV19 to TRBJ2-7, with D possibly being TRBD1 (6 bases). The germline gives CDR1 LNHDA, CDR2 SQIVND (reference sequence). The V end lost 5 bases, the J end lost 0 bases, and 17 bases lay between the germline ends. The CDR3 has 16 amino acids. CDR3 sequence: CASSGAGRTDSYEQYF. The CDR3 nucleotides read TGTGCCAGTAGTGGGGCCGGCAGGACAGACTCCTACGAGCAGTACTTC.

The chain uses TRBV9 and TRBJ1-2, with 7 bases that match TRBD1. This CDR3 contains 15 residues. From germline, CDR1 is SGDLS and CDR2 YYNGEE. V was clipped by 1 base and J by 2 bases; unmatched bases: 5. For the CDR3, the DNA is TGTGCCAGCAGCGTACTCCCGGGACAGAACTATGGCTACACCTTC. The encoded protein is CASSVLPGQNYGYTF.

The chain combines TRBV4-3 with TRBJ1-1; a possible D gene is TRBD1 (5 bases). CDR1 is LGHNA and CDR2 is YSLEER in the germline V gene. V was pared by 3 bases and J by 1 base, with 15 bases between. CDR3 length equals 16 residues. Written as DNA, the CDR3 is TGCGCCAGCAGCCACGGAGTGGGGGGTAAGAACACTGAAGCTTTCTTT. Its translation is CASSHGVGGKNTEAFF.

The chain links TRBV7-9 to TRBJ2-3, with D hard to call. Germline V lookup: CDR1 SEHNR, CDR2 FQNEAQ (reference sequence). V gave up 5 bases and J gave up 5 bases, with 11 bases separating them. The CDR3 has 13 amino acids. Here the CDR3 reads CASSRMNGDTQYF. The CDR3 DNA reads TGTGCCAGCAGCAGGATGAATGGAGATACGCAGTATTTT. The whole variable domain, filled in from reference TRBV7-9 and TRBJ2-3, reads DTGVSQNPRHKITKRGQNVTFRCDPISEHNRLYWYRQTLGQGPEFLTYFQNEAQLEKSRLLSDRFSAERPKGSFSTLEIQRTEQGDSAMYLCASSRMNGDTQYFGPGTRLTVL.

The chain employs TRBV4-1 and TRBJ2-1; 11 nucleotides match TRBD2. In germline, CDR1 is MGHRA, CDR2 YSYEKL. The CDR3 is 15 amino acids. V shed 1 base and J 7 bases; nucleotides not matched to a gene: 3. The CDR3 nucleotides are TGCGCCAGCAGCCAAGCTAGCGGGGGGACAAATGAGCAGTTCTTC. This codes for CASSQASGGTNEQFF.

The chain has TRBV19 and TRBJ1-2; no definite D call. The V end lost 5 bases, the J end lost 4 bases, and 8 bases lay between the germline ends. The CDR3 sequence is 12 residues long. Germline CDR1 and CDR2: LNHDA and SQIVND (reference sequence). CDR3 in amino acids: CASSPRTYGYTF. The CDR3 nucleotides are TGTGCCAGTAGTCCCCGGACCTATGGCTACACCTTC. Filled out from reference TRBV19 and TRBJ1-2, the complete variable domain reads DGGITQSPKYLFRKEGQNVTLSCEQNLNHDAMYWYRQDPGQGLRLIYYSQIVNDFQKGDIAEGYSVSREKKESFPLTVTSAQKNPTAFYLCASSPRTYGYTFGSGTRLTVV.

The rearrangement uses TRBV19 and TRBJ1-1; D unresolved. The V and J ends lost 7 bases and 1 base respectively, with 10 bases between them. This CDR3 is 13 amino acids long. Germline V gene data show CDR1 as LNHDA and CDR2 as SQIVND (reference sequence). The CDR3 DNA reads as TGTGCCAGTACGGGAACGGAGAACACTGAAGCTTTCTTT. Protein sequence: CASTGTENTEAFF.

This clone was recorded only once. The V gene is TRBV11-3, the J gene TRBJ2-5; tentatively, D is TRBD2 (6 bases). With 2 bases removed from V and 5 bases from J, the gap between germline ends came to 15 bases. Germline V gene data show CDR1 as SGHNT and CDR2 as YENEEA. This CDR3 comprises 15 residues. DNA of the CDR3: TGTGCCAGCAGCTTATCGGGACTCCCAGGGGAGACCCAGTACTTC. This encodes CASSLSGLPGETQYF.

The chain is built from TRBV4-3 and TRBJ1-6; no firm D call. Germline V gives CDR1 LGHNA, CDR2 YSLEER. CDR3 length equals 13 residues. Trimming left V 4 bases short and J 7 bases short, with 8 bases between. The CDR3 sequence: CASSPFLNSPLHF. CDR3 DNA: TGCGCCAGCAGCCCTTTTTTGAATTCACCCCTCCACTTT.

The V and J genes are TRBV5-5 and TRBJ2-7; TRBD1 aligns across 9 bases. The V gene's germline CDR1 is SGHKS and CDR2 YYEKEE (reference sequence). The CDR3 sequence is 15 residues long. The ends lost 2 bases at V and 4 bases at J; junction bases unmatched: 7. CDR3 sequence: CASSFGQGLRYEQYF. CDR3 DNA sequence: TGTGCCAGCAGCTTCGGACAGGGGCTACGATACGAGCAGTACTTC.

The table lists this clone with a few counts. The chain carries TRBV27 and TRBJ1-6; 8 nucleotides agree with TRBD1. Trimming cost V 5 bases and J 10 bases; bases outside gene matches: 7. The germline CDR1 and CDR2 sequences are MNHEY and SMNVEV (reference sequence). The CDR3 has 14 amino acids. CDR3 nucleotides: TGTGCCAGCAGTCCCGACAGGGGACAGTCACCCCTCCACTTT. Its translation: CASSPDRGQSPLHF.

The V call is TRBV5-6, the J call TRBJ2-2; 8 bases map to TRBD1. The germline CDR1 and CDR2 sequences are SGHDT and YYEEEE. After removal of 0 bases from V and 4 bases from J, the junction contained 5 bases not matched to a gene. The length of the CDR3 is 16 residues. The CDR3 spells CASSLVGRGPTGELFF. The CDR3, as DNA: TGTGCCAGCAGCTTGGTTGGCAGGGGGCCCACCGGGGAGCTGTTTTTT.

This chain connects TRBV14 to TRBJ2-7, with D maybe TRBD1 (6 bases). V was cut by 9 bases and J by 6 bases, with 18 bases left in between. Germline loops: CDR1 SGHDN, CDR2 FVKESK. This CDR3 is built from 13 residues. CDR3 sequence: CASGLQGISEQYF. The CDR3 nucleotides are TGTGCCAGTGGATTGCAGGGGATCAGCGAGCAGTACTTC.

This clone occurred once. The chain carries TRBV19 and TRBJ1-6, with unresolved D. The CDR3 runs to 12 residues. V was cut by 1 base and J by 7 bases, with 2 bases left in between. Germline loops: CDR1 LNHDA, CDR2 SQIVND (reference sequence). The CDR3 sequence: CASSIGNSPLHF. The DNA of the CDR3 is TGTGCCAGTAGTATAGGCAATTCACCCCTCCACTTT. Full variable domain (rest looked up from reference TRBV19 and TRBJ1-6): DGGITQSPKYLFRKEGQNVTLSCEQNLNHDAMYWYRQDPGQGLRLIYYSQIVNDFQKGDIAEGYSVSREKKESFPLTVTSAQKNPTAFYLCASSIGNSPLHFGNGTRLTVT.

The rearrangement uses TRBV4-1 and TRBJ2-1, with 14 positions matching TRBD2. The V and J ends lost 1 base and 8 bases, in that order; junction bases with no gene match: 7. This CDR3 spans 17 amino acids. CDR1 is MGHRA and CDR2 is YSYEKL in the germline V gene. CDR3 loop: CASSQGGTSGSFHEQFF. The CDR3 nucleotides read TGCGCCAGCAGCCAAGGGGGGACTAGCGGGAGTTTCCATGAGCAGTTCTTC.

The CDR3 DNA is TGTGCCAGCAGTAACCCACCCGATGGCTACAATGAGCAGTTCTTC. Translated: CASSNPPDGYNEQFF. The J gene is TRBJ2-1, the V gene TRBV6-5; D gene unclear. Trimming pared 5 bases from V and 3 bases from J, leaving 14 bases between. The germline CDR1 and CDR2 sequences are MNHEY and SVGAGI. There are 15 residues in the CDR3.

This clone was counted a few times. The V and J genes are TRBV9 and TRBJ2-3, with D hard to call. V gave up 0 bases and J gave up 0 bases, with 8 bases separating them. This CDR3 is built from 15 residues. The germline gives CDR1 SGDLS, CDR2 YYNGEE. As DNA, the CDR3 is TGTGCCAGCAGCGTAGGGTCGCTCAGCACAGATACGCAGTATTTT. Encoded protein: CASSVGSLSTDTQYF.

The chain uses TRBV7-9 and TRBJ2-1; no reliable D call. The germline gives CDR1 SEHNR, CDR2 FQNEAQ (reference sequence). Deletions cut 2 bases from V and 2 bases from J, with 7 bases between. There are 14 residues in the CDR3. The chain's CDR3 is CASSLTAAYNEQFF. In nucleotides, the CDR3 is TGTGCCAGCAGCTTAACGGCTGCCTACAATGAGCAGTTCTTC.

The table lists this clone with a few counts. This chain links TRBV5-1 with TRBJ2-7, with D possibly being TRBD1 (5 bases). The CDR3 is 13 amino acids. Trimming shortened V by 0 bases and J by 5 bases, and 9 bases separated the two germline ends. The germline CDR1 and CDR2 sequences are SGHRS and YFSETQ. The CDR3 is CASSLEGPNEQYF. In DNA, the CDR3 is TGCGCCAGCAGCTTGGAGGGGCCGAACGAGCAGTACTTC.

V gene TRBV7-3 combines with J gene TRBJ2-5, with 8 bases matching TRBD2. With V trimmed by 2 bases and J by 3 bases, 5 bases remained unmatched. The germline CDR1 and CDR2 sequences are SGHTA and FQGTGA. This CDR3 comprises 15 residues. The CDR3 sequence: CASSLRRGGEETQYF. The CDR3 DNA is TGTGCCAGCAGCTTACGCCGGGGGGGGGAAGAGACCCAGTACTTC.